One sample yielded the 30 T cell receptor beta chains listed below, sequenced in a study of T cells in Graves' hyperthyroidism and ophthalmopathy. TCR beta CDR3 sequences were amplified from RNA transcripts. The HTBI set primed first-round TCR CDR3 RT-PCR. MiXCR, run by TCRdb on the multiplex PCR reads, gives a single entry per CDR3 protein. The sample has 690,000 or so distinct CDR3 sequences, over 15% seen once; the top ten hold 16%. The specimen sequenced was blood. Source of these receptors: a woman between 50 and 59 years old with Graves' hyperthyroidism that later progressed to Graves' ophthalmopathy.

The chain uses TRBV24-1 and TRBJ1-4; D may be TRBD1 (5 bases). The ends were cut back, 1 base at V and 4 bases at J, with 24 bases in the middle. The CDR3 has 20 residues. CDR1 is KGHDR, CDR2 SFDVKD, per germline. Here the CDR3 DNA reads TGTGCCACCAGTGATTTTCTCAAGGGACCTTCCCCAAAGGGTAATGAAAAACTGTTTTTT. It encodes CATSDFLKGPSPKGNEKLFF.

This clonotype has just a few counts. V is TRBV7-9 and J is TRBJ1-1, with no clear D. The V end lost 5 bases, the J end lost 1 base, and 11 bases lay between the germline ends. The CDR3 sequence is 14 residues long. Germline lookup yields CDR1 SEHNR and CDR2 FQNEAQ (reference sequence). The CDR3 DNA reads as TGTGCCAGCAGCCTCGACCCGGAGAACACTGAAGCTTTCTTT. It specifies CASSLDPENTEAFF.

The J gene is TRBJ2-7, the V gene TRBV6-1, with a weak D call TRBD1 (6 bases). Trimming took 2 bases from V and 4 from J, leaving 21 bases between them. Germline values: CDR1 MNHNS, CDR2 SASEGT. This CDR3 has 17 residues. CDR3 amino acids: CASSEPAGDYGAYEQYF. For the CDR3, the DNA is TGTGCCAGCAGTGAACCGGCAGGGGATTATGGAGCATACGAGCAGTACTTC.

About this clonotype itself: Germline and junction disagree at one end, which may indicate a read error. V usage is TRBV7-3 and J usage is TRBJ1-1; no firm D call. Germline V gives CDR1 SGHTA, CDR2 FQGTGA. The CDR3 length is 16 residues. The CDR3 DNA follows: TGTGCCAGCAGCCTCCTCCCAAGTGCGACGAACACTGGAGCTTTCTTT. Translation gives CASSLLPSATNTGAFF. The complete variable domain, with remaining parts taken from reference TRBV7-3 and TRBJ1-1, reads GAGVSQTPSNKVTEKGKYVELRCDPISGHTALYWYRQSLGQGPEFLIYFQGTGAADDSGLPNDRFFAVRPEGSVSTLKIQRTERGDSAVYLCASSLLPSATNTGAFFGQGTRLTVV.

Many counts were recorded for this clonotype. The gene calls are TRBV30 and TRBJ1-1, with 8 bases aligning to TRBD1. With V trimmed by 3 bases and J by 4 bases, 7 bases remained unmatched. Germline loops: CDR1 GTSNPN, CDR2 SVGIG (reference sequence). The CDR3 extends over 14 amino acids. The CDR3 sequence: CAWSSGTGGTEAFF. DNA for the CDR3: TGTGCCTGGAGCTCCGGGACAGGAGGCACTGAAGCTTTCTTT.

This clonotype has ten or more counts. This chain joins TRBV7-3 and TRBJ2-1; 14 positions agree with TRBD2. Germline-derived CDR1 and CDR2 are SGHTA and FQGTGA. After removal of 2 bases from V and 8 bases from J, the junction contained 2 bases not matched to a gene. This CDR3 has 15 amino acids. CDR3 sequence reads: CASSLGTSGGYEQFF. As DNA, the CDR3 is TGTGCCAGCAGCTTAGGGACTAGCGGGGGTTATGAGCAGTTCTTC. Based on the CDR3 plus reference TRBV7-3 and TRBJ2-1, the full variable domain is GAGVSQTPSNKVTEKGKYVELRCDPISGHTALYWYRQSLGQGPEFLIYFQGTGAADDSGLPNDRFFAVRPEGSVSTLKIQRTERGDSAVYLCASSLGTSGGYEQFFGPGTRLTVL.

This clonotype has a count of ten or more. This chain connects TRBV20-1 to TRBJ2-7; a possible D gene is TRBD2 (6 bases). Trimming cost V 3 bases and J 2 bases, with 23 bases left between them. The CDR3 loop spans 17 amino acids. CDR1 is DFQATT and CDR2 is SNEGSKA in the germline V gene (reference sequence). CDR3 amino acids: CSASTRARGSNTYEQYF. In nucleotides, the CDR3 is TGCAGTGCTAGTACAAGGGCGCGGGGTAGCAATACCTACGAGCAGTACTTC.

A remark on this clonotype: Its ends do not fully match the called genes, so a read error is possible. Written as DNA, the CDR3 is TGTGCCAGCAGCGTCCAGGGGGGAAATCGGCCCCAGCATTTT. The encoded protein is CASSVQGGNRPQHF. This chain links TRBV9 with TRBJ1-5; 7 nucleotides align to TRBD1. The CDR3 totals 14 residues. Germline CDR1 is SGDLS and CDR2 is YYNGEE.

This clonotype was seen many times. The V gene is TRBV5-1, the J gene TRBJ2-3; D not resolved. Trimming took off 1 base at V and 5 bases at J, with 11 bases between the two ends. The CDR3 sequence is 14 residues long. Germline V lookup: CDR1 SGHRS, CDR2 YFSETQ. The CDR3 nucleotides are TGCGCCAGCAGCTTGAGGTCTGCACGAGATACGCAGTATTTT. It is translated as CASSLRSARDTQYF.

There are a few counts of this clonotype. The J gene is TRBJ1-2, the V gene TRBV30; the match to TRBD1 covers 9 bases. CDR3 length: 13 amino acids. J gave up 6 bases and V 2 bases, and 4 bases lay outside the gene matches. Germline V CDR1 and CDR2: GTSNPN, SVGIG (reference sequence). Here the CDR3 reads CAWSPGQGHGYTF. As DNA, the CDR3 is TGTGCCTGGAGTCCGGGACAGGGACATGGCTACACCTTC.

This clonotype came up many times. The chain employs TRBV5-4 and TRBJ2-3; D is uncertain. The length of the CDR3 is 13 residues. The V gene lost 0 bases and the J gene lost 4 bases, with 6 bases spanning the gap. Germline values: CDR1 SGHNT, CDR2 YYREEE (reference sequence). CDR3 in DNA: TGTGCCAGCAGCTTGGTGGTGGCAGATACGCAGTATTTT. Amino acid sequence: CASSLVVADTQYF.

The rearrangement joins TRBV2 to TRBJ1-2; 7 bases fit TRBD1. V dropped 3 bases and J dropped 4; count of bases not matched to a gene: 2. The germline gives CDR1 SNHLY, CDR2 FYNNEI. This CDR3 spans 13 amino acids. The CDR3 DNA follows: TGTGCCAGCAGTGACGGGGACAGCTATGGCTACACCTTC. It specifies CASSDGDSYGYTF.

This clonotype was picked up many times. The rearrangement uses TRBV6-1 and TRBJ1-3, with D uncertain. V shed 6 bases and J shed 4 bases, with 10 bases lying between them. This CDR3 is 13 amino acids long. CDR1 MNHNS and CDR2 SASEGT come from the germline V gene. Here the CDR3 reads CASRLETGNTIYF. CDR3 DNA sequence: TGTGCCAGCAGACTGGAGACAGGAAACACCATATATTTT.

This clonotype was seen only a few times. The genes are TRBV6-1 and TRBJ1-1; D remains unclear. Germline CDR1 is MNHNS and CDR2 is SASEGT. The V gene lost 5 bases and the J gene lost 0 bases, with 13 bases spanning the gap. The CDR3 contains 15 residues. In DNA, the CDR3 is TGTGCCAGCAGTCGGGCAAACCTAATGAACACTGAAGCTTTCTTT. Protein: CASSRANLMNTEAFF.

In its sample, this clonotype was seen many times. The V call is TRBV18, the J call TRBJ2-5; tentative D call: TRBD2 (6 bases). V was pared by 4 bases and J by 1 base, with 10 bases between. Germline V gives CDR1 KGHSH, CDR2 LQKENI. There are 14 residues in the CDR3. The CDR3 sequence: CASSHGGLQETQYF. DNA of the CDR3: TGTGCCAGCTCACACGGGGGACTCCAAGAGACCCAGTACTTC.

This clonotype has more than one count but fewer than ten. The CDR3 does not end in the conserved phenylalanine or tryptophan, so this is likely a read error. This rearrangement joins TRBV4-1 to TRBJ2-1, with 8 nucleotides matching TRBD1. The V and J ends lost 3 bases and 4 bases, in that order; junction bases with no gene match: 14. The CDR3 is 18 amino acids. The V gene's germline CDR1 is MGHRA and CDR2 YSYEKL. The CDR3 DNA sequence: TGCGCCAGCAGCCAGGAAGGTGGGACAGGCGGGTTTTACAATGAGCAGTTCCTC. Translating it yields CASSQEGGTGGFYNEQFL.

The chain combines TRBV18 with TRBJ1-5, with TRBD1 identical over 7 bases. The CDR3 has 15 residues. The germline V gene has CDR1 KGHSH and CDR2 LQKENI. Trimming cost V 5 bases and J 1 base; bases outside gene matches: 5. CDR3 loop: CASSFKTGSNQPQHF. CDR3 DNA: TGTGCCAGCTCATTTAAGACAGGGAGCAATCAGCCCCAGCATTTT.

This clonotype has just a few counts. V gene TRBV7-9 combines with J gene TRBJ1-2; D might be TRBD1 (6 bases). Germline V lookup: CDR1 SEHNR, CDR2 FQNEAQ (reference sequence). This CDR3 region has 12 residues. V shed 7 bases and J shed 8 bases, with 14 bases lying between them. CDR3 sequence (DNA): TGTGCCAGCACTGCAGGGGCAGGGGGCTACACCTTC. Translation gives CASTAGAGGYTF.

This clonotype came up once. CDR3 DNA sequence: TGTGCCAGCAGCGCGGAGGAGGGGGGATATAATTCACCCCTCCACTTT. Translated: CASSAEEGGYNSPLHF. V is TRBV7-9 and J is TRBJ1-6; weak D call: TRBD1 (6 bases). The V end lost 5 bases, the J end lost 4 bases, and 15 bases lay between the germline ends. CDR1 is SEHNR, CDR2 FQNEAQ, per germline (reference sequence). The CDR3 spans 16 residues.

Remarks on this clonotype: A read error may account for a junction end that differs from germline. The rearrangement links TRBV20-1 to TRBJ1-4; D is unresolved. Germline assignment: CDR1 DFQATT and CDR2 SNEGSKA (reference sequence). This CDR3 has 14 amino acids. CDR3 sequence (DNA): TGCAGTGCTAGTCAGACCCCATACAGTGAAGAACTGTTTTTT. It encodes CSASQTPYSEELFF.

This sequence joins TRBV28 and TRBJ1-2; the match to TRBD1 covers 9 bases. The trim removed 5 bases at V and 5 bases at J, leaving 9 bases unmatched. Germline CDR1 and CDR2: MDHEN and SYDVKM. This CDR3 comprises 15 residues. CDR3 DNA: TGTGCCAGCAGTACGCCGGGACAGGGTGTTTATGGCTACACCTTC. This translates into CASSTPGQGVYGYTF.

This clonotype was found many times. The rearrangement joins TRBV15 to TRBJ2-5; the D is unclear. Trimming shortened V by 3 bases and J by 0 bases, and 5 bases separated the two germline ends. The CDR3 consists of 13 residues. Germline CDR1 reads LNHNV; CDR2 reads YYDKDF (reference sequence). The CDR3 loop reads CATSSLYQETQYF. The CDR3 coding sequence is TGTGCCACCAGCAGCTTGTACCAAGAGACCCAGTACTTC.

The chain couples TRBV18 to TRBJ2-3; D might be TRBD2 (6 bases). Germline V gene sequence: CDR1 KGHSH, CDR2 LQKENI. The CDR3 covers 16 residues. V gave up 0 bases and J gave up 3 bases, with 13 bases separating them. In nucleotides, the CDR3 is TGTGCCAGCTCACCACCAATACCGGGGGAAACAGATACGCAGTATTTT. Its translation is CASSPPIPGETDTQYF.

V usage is TRBV27 and J usage is TRBJ2-7, with 9 bases matching TRBD2. CDR3 length: 18 amino acids. J lost 0 bases, V lost 8 bases, and 17 bases had no gene match. Germline V lookup: CDR1 MNHEY, CDR2 SMNVEV (reference sequence). The CDR3 nucleotides read TGTGCCAGCCAGGGGCTTGGGGGTAGCGGGGGATACTCCTACGAGCAGTACTTC. Amino acids: CASQGLGGSGGYSYEQYF.

This clonotype was found many times. The chain employs TRBV7-9 and TRBJ2-3; TRBD2 matches 9 bases. Germline V gives CDR1 SEHNR, CDR2 FQNEAQ (reference sequence). This CDR3 comprises 18 residues. V lost 5 bases to trimming and J lost 2 bases; unmatched junction nucleotides: 14. CDR3 nucleotide sequence: TGTGCCAGCAGCCCCGATCTCGTGCGGGGGGGACTCACAGATACGCAGTATTTT. Its translation: CASSPDLVRGGLTDTQYF.

In this sample, this clonotype turned up a few times. The chain recombines TRBV20-1 with TRBJ1-1; 8 nucleotides match TRBD1. CDR3 length: 19 residues. Germline CDR1 is DFQATT and CDR2 is SNEGSKA (reference sequence). V shed 1 base and J 4 bases; nucleotides not matched to a gene: 20. The CDR3 DNA follows: TGCAGTGCTAGAGGCGGTCAGGGGGCGTCTTTCGATCTCGCCACTGAAGCTTTCTTT. As protein: CSARGGQGASFDLATEAFF.

This clonotype was recorded a few times. It may be a read error: a sequence one base away is much more abundant. The chain has TRBV11-2 and TRBJ2-2; 9 nucleotides align to TRBD1. The CDR3 is 15 amino acids. Germline values: CDR1 SGHAT, CDR2 FQNNGV. Here the CDR3 reads CASSVDRGWTGELLF. In DNA form, the CDR3 reads TGTGCCAGCAGCGTGGACAGGGGTTGGACCGGGGAGCTGCTTTTT. Using reference TRBV11-2 and TRBJ2-2 for the parts outside the CDR3, the full variable domain is EAGVAQSPRYKIIEKRQSVAFWCNPISGHATLYWYQQILGQGPKLLIQFQNNGVVDDSQLPKDRFSAERLKGVDSTLKIQPAKLEDSAVYLCASSVDRGWTGELLFGEGSRLTVL.

The gene calls are TRBV7-9 and TRBJ2-2; D may be TRBD1 (6 bases). Trimming cost V 1 base and J 0 bases, with 9 bases left between them. The germline V gene encodes CDR1 SEHNR and CDR2 FQNEAQ (reference sequence). CDR3 length: 16 residues. The CDR3 sequence is CASSLDRDPNTGELFF. The CDR3 coding sequence is TGTGCCAGCAGCTTAGACAGGGACCCGAACACCGGGGAGCTGTTTTTT. Supplemented by reference TRBV7-9 and TRBJ2-2, the full variable domain reads DTGVSQNPRHKITKRGQNVTFRCDPISEHNRLYWYRQTLGQGPEFLTYFQNEAQLEKSRLLSDRFSAERPKGSFSTLEIQRTEQGDSAMYLCASSLDRDPNTGELFFGEGSRLTVL.

The chain carries TRBV20-1 and TRBJ1-2; TRBD1 might be the D (6 bases). Trimming cost V 0 bases and J 8 bases, with 13 bases left between them. This CDR3 has 13 residues. Germline-derived CDR1 and CDR2 are DFQATT and SNEGSKA (reference sequence). The CDR3 nucleotides read TGCAGTGCTAGAGACATCAGGGGAGGCGGCTACACCTTC. Protein sequence: CSARDIRGGGYTF.

In this sample, this clonotype turned up a few times. V and J are TRBV2 and TRBJ1-2; D not certain. This CDR3 is 13 amino acids long. Germline V lookup: CDR1 SNHLY, CDR2 FYNNEI. Trimming stripped 1 base from V and 6 bases from J, with 9 bases between. CDR3 in DNA: TGTGCCAGCAGTGAAGAGGGTTGGGATGGCTACACCTTC. It codes for CASSEEGWDGYTF.